Presented here are 26 T cell receptor beta chains from one specimen sequenced in a study of blood T cells in healthy people across ages. The second PCR ran about 7 to 12 cycles with a sample-barcoded 5' primer and J-beta primers. One entry per CDR3 protein results from TCRdb running MiXCR on the 5' RACE reads. The sample records 540,000 or so distinct CDR3 sequences, 25% to 30% being singletons. The sample was blood. These receptors were obtained from a woman aged 70-85 years in good health.

This clonotype was detected a few times. The J gene is TRBJ2-3, the V gene TRBV2; tentatively, D is TRBD1 (6 bases). The CDR3 totals 11 residues. V gave up 9 bases and J gave up 4 bases, with 8 bases separating them. Germline CDR1 reads SNHLY; CDR2 reads FYNNEI. CDR3 sequence reads: CASKGADTQYF. CDR3 in DNA: TGTGCCAGTAAGGGGGCAGATACGCAGTATTTT.

This chain connects TRBV7-2 to TRBJ1-4; D might be TRBD1 (6 bases). V gave up 5 bases and J gave up 8 bases, with 18 bases separating them. This CDR3 contains 15 residues. Looked up from germline, CDR1 is SGHTA and CDR2 is FQGNSA. The CDR3 sequence: CASSPFGGAREKLFF. CDR3 DNA sequence: TGTGCCAGCAGCCCATTCGGGGGGGCCCGAGAAAAACTGTTTTTT.

V usage is TRBV7-6 and J usage is TRBJ2-5; 10 bases line up with TRBD2. This CDR3 spans 16 amino acids. The V gene end was trimmed by 1 base and the J gene end by 3 bases; junction bases not matched to a gene: 5. Per the germline V gene, CDR1 is SGHVS and CDR2 is FNYEAQ. The CDR3 sequence is CASSLVAGGPEETQYF. In DNA form, the CDR3 reads TGTGCCAGCAGCTTAGTAGCGGGGGGCCCCGAAGAGACCCAGTACTTC. Using reference TRBV7-6 and TRBJ2-5 for the parts outside the CDR3, the full variable domain is GAGVSQSPRYKVTKRGQDVALRCDPISGHVSLYWYRQALGQGPEFLTYFNYEAQQDKSGLPNDRFSAERPEGSISTLTIQRTEQRDSAMYRCASSLVAGGPEETQYFGPGTRLLVL.

This clonotype appeared a few times. The V gene is TRBV20-1, the J gene TRBJ1-2; D is uncertain. Trimming took 5 bases from V and 4 from J, leaving 20 bases between them. CDR3 length: 15 residues. Germline V gives CDR1 DFQATT, CDR2 SNEGSKA (reference sequence). The CDR3 loop reads CSAPPGLNIGYGYTF. CDR3 DNA: TGCAGTGCTCCCCCGGGGTTGAATATAGGCTATGGCTACACCTTC.

This clonotype showed up many times. The CDR3 here is CASSPLAGGSRNIQYF. The CDR3, as DNA: TGCGCCAGCAGCCCCCTAGCGGGGGGCAGTAGAAACATTCAGTACTTC. This chain connects TRBV5-1 to TRBJ2-4, with 11 bases matching TRBD2. There are 16 residues in the CDR3. CDR1 SGHRS and CDR2 YFSETQ come from the germline V gene. The V and J ends lost 4 bases and 6 bases, in that order; junction bases with no gene match: 9.

The chain is built from TRBV6-1 and TRBJ2-3; 10 bases align to TRBD1. The CDR3 runs to 16 residues. The trim removed 5 bases at V and 1 base at J, leaving 6 bases unmatched. The germline V gene encodes CDR1 MNHNS and CDR2 SASEGT. The CDR3 DNA reads as TGTGCCAGCAGTCGACAGGGGGCTGGTGGCACAGATACGCAGTATTTT. Translated: CASSRQGAGGTDTQYF.

Concerning this clonotype itself: A much larger clone sits a single nucleotide away, making a read error possible. This chain uses TRBV5-1 with TRBJ2-5, with D perhaps matching TRBD1 (5 bases). The CDR3 spans 16 residues. The germline V gene has CDR1 SGHRS and CDR2 YFSETQ. The DNA for the CDR3 is TGCGTCAGCAGCTTGATGGCTGTGGGGCCAGATGAGACCCAGTACTTC. It yields the protein CVSSLMAVGPDETQYF.

The rearrangement uses TRBV4-3 and TRBJ2-5, with 7 bases that match TRBD2. The last part of the DNA fits TRBJ2-1 better; the J call may be wrong. CDR1 and CDR2 from the germline V gene are LGHNA and YSLEER. The CDR3 covers 18 residues. The DNA of the CDR3 is TGCGCCAGCAGCCGACCAATGAGTCGGCTAGCGGAGAACAATGAGCAGTTCTTC. This codes for CASSRPMSRLAENNEQFF.

The chain employs TRBV5-1 and TRBJ1-3; D not certain. CDR1 is SGHRS, CDR2 YFSETQ, per germline. Between the trimmed V and J ends, which lost 0 bases and 3 bases, there was a span of 10 bases. There are 15 residues in the CDR3. Here the CDR3 reads CASSLEREGGNTIYF. For the CDR3, the DNA is TGCGCCAGCAGCTTGGAGAGGGAAGGTGGAAACACCATATATTTT.

V and J are TRBV3-1 and TRBJ1-2; tentative D call: TRBD1 (6 bases). The germline gives CDR1 LGHDT, CDR2 YNNKEL (reference sequence). Trimming cost V 1 base and J 2 bases, with 14 bases left between them. This CDR3 has 16 residues. The CDR3 coding sequence is TGTGCCAGCAGCCAAGGAGGGACACTTAGCAACTATGGCTACACCTTC. Translating it yields CASSQGGTLSNYGYTF.

The CDR3 DNA sequence: TGCAGCGGCTCTCCGGGTACTGAGCAGTTCTTC. It yields the protein CSGSPGTEQFF. J is TRBJ2-1 and V is TRBV29-1, with unresolved D. V was cut by 7 bases and J by 9 bases, with 13 bases left in between. CDR1 and CDR2 (germline): SQVTM, ANQGSEA. The CDR3 covers 11 residues.

This clonotype was counted a few times. J is TRBJ2-1 and V is TRBV7-2; 10 nucleotides agree with TRBD2. The ends lost 4 bases at V and 7 bases at J; junction bases unmatched: 10. In germline, CDR1 is SGHTA, CDR2 FQGNSA. CDR3 length: 16 residues. This CDR3 is CASSSPVAGGWNEQFF. The CDR3 nucleotides are TGTGCCAGCAGCTCCCCTGTAGCGGGGGGATGGAATGAGCAGTTCTTC.

This sequence joins TRBV7-2 and TRBJ2-7; D gene unclear. V was clipped by 2 bases and J by 3 bases, with 14 bases between them. This CDR3 has 15 amino acids. Germline V CDR1 and CDR2: SGHTA, FQGNSA. The CDR3 region has the DNA TGTGCCAGCAGCTTACGATACAACCACCTCTACGAGCAGTACTTC. Amino acids: CASSLRYNHLYEQYF.

This clonotype appeared a few times. The chain couples TRBV5-5 to TRBJ2-5, with 11 bases aligning to TRBD1. Germline trimming cut 2 bases from V and 6 bases from J; bases unmatched to any gene: 9. Germline loops: CDR1 SGHKS, CDR2 YYEKEE (reference sequence). The CDR3 has 16 amino acids. CDR3: CASSLRGQGAIKTQYF. In DNA form, the CDR3 reads TGTGCCAGCAGCTTACGCGGACAGGGGGCAATAAAGACCCAGTACTTC.

In its sample, this clonotype was seen a few times. CDR3 nucleotides: TGCGCCAGCAGCTTGGCCCCGGAGGCCGGAAACACCATATATTTT. It yields the protein CASSLAPEAGNTIYF. The chain recombines TRBV5-1 with TRBJ1-3, with D unclear. This CDR3 spans 15 amino acids. V was shortened by 0 bases and J by 4 bases, with 11 bases between the two germline ends. Germline CDR1 and CDR2: SGHRS and YFSETQ.

The DNA for the CDR3 is TGTGCCAGCAGCTTAGCGTGGCTAGCGGGGGAAGAGACCCAGTACTTC. Its protein product is CASSLAWLAGEETQYF. The rearrangement joins TRBV7-2 to TRBJ2-1, with 10 bases identical to TRBD2. The tail of the sequence fits TRBJ2-5 better, so the J call may be wrong. CDR1 and CDR2 (germline): SGHTA, FQGNSA. There are 16 residues in the CDR3.

This clonotype was seen more than once but under ten times. This chain connects TRBV20-1 to TRBJ2-5, with D possibly TRBD1 on 5 matching bases. Trimming removed 5 bases from V and 3 bases from J, with 10 bases in between. Per the germline V gene, CDR1 is DFQATT and CDR2 is SNEGSKA (reference sequence). The CDR3 totals 12 residues. The CDR3 spells CSAAHRKETQYF. CDR3 bases: TGCAGTGCTGCCCACAGGAAAGAGACCCAGTACTTC.

The J gene is TRBJ2-7, the V gene TRBV6-2 or TRBV6-3; D is perhaps TRBD2 (5 bases). Germline V gives CDR1 MNHEY, CDR2 SVGEGT. The germline V and J ends were trimmed by 2 bases and 0 bases, with 17 bases remaining between them. CDR3 length: 17 amino acids. The CDR3 sequence is CASSYVIGLQSSYEQYF. CDR3 DNA sequence: TGTGCCAGCAGTTACGTGATTGGACTCCAGAGCTCCTACGAGCAGTACTTC.

This chain connects TRBV20-1 to TRBJ2-3; TRBD2 aligns across 13 bases. The V and J ends lost 3 bases and 4 bases, in that order; junction bases with no gene match: 7. CDR1 and CDR2 from the germline V gene are DFQATT and SNEGSKA (reference sequence). The CDR3 consists of 16 residues. The CDR3 DNA sequence: TGCAGTGCTAGGGCCGGGACTAGCGGGGAGGCAGATACGCAGTATTTT. It encodes CSARAGTSGEADTQYF.

This clonotype was seen only a few times. The chain employs TRBV7-2 and TRBJ2-5, with 9 bases that match TRBD2. Gene TRBJ2-1 matches the end of the DNA better, so the J call may be wrong. Germline V gene data show CDR1 as SGHTA and CDR2 as FQGNSA. The CDR3 runs 17 residues. CDR3 sequence: CASSLVFRAGGPGEQFF. The CDR3 DNA is TGTGCCAGCAGCCTCGTGTTTAGGGCGGGGGGGCCTGGTGAGCAGTTCTTC.

The chain links TRBV7-2 to TRBJ2-7, with unresolved D. Trimming removed 1 base from V and 7 bases from J, with 17 bases in between. This CDR3 is built from 15 residues. The germline V gene has CDR1 SGHTA and CDR2 FQGNSA. CDR3 residues: CASSLDGSPRREQYF. CDR3 nucleotides: TGTGCCAGCAGCTTAGATGGCTCCCCTAGAAGAGAGCAGTACTTC.

This clonotype was seen only a few times. This chain uses TRBV30 with TRBJ2-1, with TRBD1 as a possible D gene (8 bases). The CDR3 contains 15 residues. Germline values: CDR1 GTSNPN, CDR2 SVGIG (reference sequence). Trimming shortened V by 4 bases and J by 5 bases, and 18 bases separated the two germline ends. CDR3 residues: CAWTTGGGTHNEQFF. CDR3 DNA: TGTGCCTGGACCACAGGGGGGGGAACCCACAATGAGCAGTTCTTC.

The rearrangement uses TRBV7-9 and TRBJ2-5; possible D gene TRBD2, 7 bases. Matching the DNA end better, TRBJ2-1 makes the J call doubtful. CDR1 and CDR2 from the germline V gene are SEHNR and FQNEAQ (reference sequence). This CDR3 contains 13 residues. The DNA of the CDR3 is TGTGCCAGCACACGGGGGGCACGCAATGAGCAGTTCTTC. The encoded protein is CASTRGARNEQFF.

V and J are TRBV7-2 and TRBJ2-5; 9 positions agree with TRBD2. The CDR3 has 15 residues. CDR1 and CDR2 from the germline V gene are SGHTA and FQGNSA. The J segment lost 2 bases and the V segment lost 1 base, leaving 2 bases of the junction unmatched. DNA for the CDR3: TGTGCCAGCAGCTTAGTCGGACTAGCGCAAGAGACCCAGTACTTC. This sequence encodes CASSLVGLAQETQYF.

This clonotype was counted between two and nine times. The chain joins TRBV24-1 to TRBJ1-1, with D maybe TRBD1 (5 bases). From germline, CDR1 is KGHDR and CDR2 SFDVKD. This CDR3 is built from 11 residues. V gave up 12 bases and J gave up 4 bases, with 11 bases separating them. CDR3 residues: CAASRGTEAFF. The CDR3 nucleotides read TGTGCCGCCTCGAGGGGCACTGAAGCTTTCTTT.

This clonotype was observed a few times. J is TRBJ2-6 and V is TRBV6-2 or TRBV6-3; D gene unclear. Germline V lookup: CDR1 MNHEY, CDR2 SVGEGT. This CDR3 region has 15 residues. Trimming removed 5 bases at V and 1 base at J, with 9 bases between. Written as DNA, the CDR3 is TGTGCCAGCAGTCCAGCTAGGTCTGGGGCCAACGTCCTGACTTTC. Its protein product is CASSPARSGANVLTF.